These T cell receptor beta chains were read from a single sample in a study of blood T cell repertoires in COVID-19. Assay: immunoSEQ multiplex PCR; the TCRdb copy retains only in-frame clones and omits some. The sample has a few hundred thousand clones; 70% to 90% are singletons. The sample consisted of peripheral blood. All receptors come from a man aged 18 to 30 with active or convalescent COVID-19. Both conserved end residues are trimmed from each CDR3. D genes are given only for firm matches. Part of the rows lack a size; the others show once, few, many or a class for expanded clones.

>NA|NA|TRBJ1-1|TRBV6-1
ASSEGGQNTEAF
>TRBD1|NA|TRBJ1-1|TRBV29-1
SVEGTGGATEAF
>NA|NA|TRBJ2-7|TRBV7-2
ASSSQGMVYEQY
>TRBD2|NA|TRBJ2-7|TRBV7-8
ATSGGRVYEQY
>TRBD1|once|TRBJ1-1|TRBV10-3
AISSPVTGGFTEAF
>NA|NA|TRBJ1-2|TRBV30
AWRAAGYT
>TRBD2|NA|TRBJ2-5|TRBV7-9
ASSLPFRLAGIGETQY
>TRBD1|NA|TRBJ1-5|TRBV6-6
ASTPPGQGSNQPQH
>TRBD1|NA|TRBJ2-1|TRBV9
ASSQPRDRGFHNEQF
>TRBD2|once|TRBJ2-7|TRBV20-1
SASIVRRGDEQY
>NA|NA|TRBJ2-7|TRBV2
ASKYWEDYEQY
>TRBD1|NA|TRBJ1-2|TRBV27
ASSPETGKGGYT
>NA|NA|TRBJ1-5|TRBV28
ASSFGQVYQPQH
>TRBD1|NA|TRBJ1-2|TRBV3-1/TRBV3-2
ASSQIGTGGLFFGYT
>TRBD2|NA|TRBJ2-1|TRBV5-1
ASSSGLAGGPGNEQF
>TRBD1|NA|TRBJ1-2|TRBV5-5
ASSLNGWDRAGSRYGYT
>TRBD1|NA|TRBJ1-4|TRBV9
ASSAGQRNEKLF
>NA|NA|TRBJ1-1|TRBV6-5
ASSYAGLEAF
>TRBD2|NA|TRBJ2-5|TRBV24-1
ATSDRSGTETQY
>NA|NA|TRBJ2-1|TRBV9
ASSASGLSYNEQF
>NA|NA|TRBJ2-6|TRBV9
ASSAFSSGANVLT
>TRBD2|NA|TRBJ2-2|TRBV10-3
AIRTGTSGGPTNTGELF
>NA|few|TRBJ1-1|TRBV9
ASSVGTLGNTEAF
>NA|NA|TRBJ2-5|TRBV29-1
SVAVQEETQY
>NA|NA|TRBJ2-1|TRBV7-3
ASSLNRDNEQF
>TRBD2|NA|TRBJ2-3|TRBV9
ASSVDPGLATDTQY
>TRBD1|NA|TRBJ2-7|TRBV28
ASSLGLDRGYEQY
>NA|NA|TRBJ1-2|TRBV7-6
ASSLTESYGYT
>TRBD2|few|TRBJ2-3|TRBV4-2
ASSQGPLAGGLADTQY
>NA|NA|TRBJ2-6|TRBV9
ASSARGRFPGANVLT
>NA|NA|TRBJ2-1|TRBV12-3/TRBV12-4
ASRASYPLQF
>TRBD2|NA|TRBJ2-1|TRBV4-2
ASSQEKAGFYNEQF
>TRBD1|NA|TRBJ2-2|TRBV28
ASSPGQGGGELF
>TRBD2|NA|TRBJ2-1|TRBV7-6
ASSLVIAGGPREQF
>TRBD2|NA|TRBJ2-5|TRBV18
ASSPREGSGETQY
>TRBD2|NA|TRBJ2-1|TRBV10-2
ASSALAGDNEQF
>NA|NA|TRBJ1-4|TRBV30
AWSRRVDEKLF
>TRBD2|NA|TRBJ2-1|TRBV24-1
ATSPLPGTSGIDEQF
>NA|NA|TRBJ1-2|TRBV16
ASSPTTETYGYT
>NA|NA|TRBJ2-3|TRBV29-1
SVAPRDFTDTQY
>NA|few|TRBJ2-5|TRBV18
ASSPWGRGETQY
>TRBD2|NA|TRBJ2-3|TRBV6-5
ASSSSGTRIPDTQY
>NA|few|TRBJ2-1|TRBV4-2
ASSQDQPAEYEQF
>TRBD2|NA|TRBJ2-1|TRBV11-3
ASSSAGGVYNEQF
>TRBD1|once|TRBJ1-2|TRBV18
ASSNRGDYGYT
>NA|NA|TRBJ2-2|TRBV7-3
ASSARGFDSGELF
>NA|once|TRBJ2-5|TRBV7-2
ASSEEIEETQY
>TRBD1|NA|TRBJ1-1|TRBV5-1
ASSNTGENTEAF
>NA|NA|TRBJ1-1|TRBV7-2
ASSAGGAGRTEAF
>NA|NA|TRBJ1-2|TRBV29-1
SVGPGGAGYGYT
>TRBD2|NA|TRBJ2-7|TRBV15
ATSRDLLAGVPYEQY
>NA|NA|TRBJ1-2|TRBV9
ASSVEWTALYGYT
>NA|NA|TRBJ2-1|TRBV19
ASSITGGTYNEQF
>NA|NA|TRBJ1-1|TRBV11-2
ASSFQGKVATEAF
>NA|once|TRBJ1-1|TRBV7-2
ASSLVQDTEAF
>NA|few|TRBJ2-1|TRBV15
ATSRGAGAPYNEQF
>TRBD2|NA|TRBJ2-3|TRBV18
ASSPLPTSGTDTQY